This T cell receptor beta chain comes out of a study of blood T cell repertoires in COVID-19. The wider study: COVID-19 samples, acute and convalescent, were from the United States, Italy and Spain. Sources were T cells, B-cell-depleted T cells, or PBMCs; the material itself was cDNA or gDNA.

The germline CDR1 and CDR2 sequences are LNHDA and SQIVND (reference sequence). Germline trimming cut 3 bases from V and 7 bases from J; bases unmatched to any gene: 7. The CDR3 consists of 16 residues. The method was immunoSEQ multiplex PCR; TCRdb's version includes in-frame clones alone and lacks a portion of them. Here the sample spans 60,000 to 75,000 clones, around 90% being singletons. This clone has a single count. Input material: peripheral blood. The TCR sequence derives from a human donor in a cohort sampled during active COVID-19. The chain joins TRBV19 to TRBJ2-2; TRBD2 agrees at 11 bases. The CDR3 coding sequence is TGTGCCAGTAGTATGGCGATAGCGGGAGGGATCGGGGAGCTGTTTTTT. It is translated as CASSMAIAGGIGELFF.